Presented here are 12 T cell receptor beta chains from one specimen sequenced in a study of technical replicates of blood from a few donors. Some clones are missing from TCRdb's copy, which holds only in-frame ones; the method was immunoSEQ multiplex PCR. The sample shows 80,000 to 90,000 clones, about 94% of them seen only once. Sequenced material: T cells isolated from PBMCs. Receptors originate from a human donor in good health.

CDR3 amino acids: CASSVLSSGNTIYF. CDR3 coding DNA: TGTGCCAGCAGTGTCTTATCCTCTGGAAACACCATATATTTT. The chain recombines TRBV2 with TRBJ1-3; D is unclear. The V and J ends lost 4 bases and 0 bases respectively, with 7 bases between them. Germline CDR1 and CDR2: SNHLY and FYNNEI. The CDR3 loop spans 14 amino acids.

V and J are TRBV5-1 and TRBJ2-1; a possible D gene is TRBD2 (5 bases). The CDR3 runs 15 residues. CDR1 is SGHRS and CDR2 is YFSETQ in the germline V gene. Trimming took off 1 base at V and 3 bases at J, with 11 bases between the two ends. The DNA of the CDR3 is TGCGCCAGCAGCTTGTCGAGCGGCGTCTACAATGAGCAGTTCTTC. Translated, it gives CASSLSSGVYNEQFF.

This clone was picked up a small number of times. This sequence joins TRBV19 and TRBJ2-2; tentative D call: TRBD1 (5 bases). Germline V gives CDR1 LNHDA, CDR2 SQIVND (reference sequence). Trimming took off 10 bases at V and 0 bases at J, with 18 bases between the two ends. The CDR3 totals 16 residues. CDR3 DNA: TGTGCCACCTCATACTACAGGAGCTCGAACACCGGGGAGCTGTTTTTT. Protein sequence: CATSYYRSSNTGELFF.

The CDR3 protein is CASSQQGVYNEQFF. CDR3 coding DNA: TGTGCCAGCAGTCAACAGGGGGTCTACAATGAGCAGTTCTTC. J is TRBJ2-1 and V is TRBV2; 8 nucleotides agree with TRBD1. The CDR3 covers 14 residues. Per the germline V gene, CDR1 is SNHLY and CDR2 is FYNNEI. Losses at the gene ends were 5 bases for V and 3 bases for J; bases not matched to a gene: 3.

The chain combines TRBV15 with TRBJ2-6, with 11 bases fitting TRBD1. J lost 1 base, V lost 1 base, and 3 bases had no gene match. The germline gives CDR1 LNHNV, CDR2 YYDKDF (reference sequence). This CDR3 spans 18 amino acids. The CDR3 DNA follows: TGTGCCACCAGCAGAGGAGGACAGGGGGCTTCTGGGGCCAACGTCCTGACTTTC. Protein: CATSRGGQGASGANVLTF.

V usage is TRBV7-9 and J usage is TRBJ2-1, with D uncertain. From germline, CDR1 is SEHNR and CDR2 FQNEAQ (reference sequence). Trimming left V 5 bases short and J 4 bases short, with 15 bases between. The CDR3 contains 15 residues. In DNA form, the CDR3 reads TGTGCCAGCAGCCGCCCTACAGCCATTTACAATGAGCAGTTCTTC. Translating it yields CASSRPTAIYNEQFF.

The chain couples TRBV11-3 to TRBJ2-7, with TRBD2 matching 7 bases. CDR1 is SGHNT, CDR2 YENEEA, per germline. The CDR3 covers 15 residues. With V trimmed by 0 bases and J by 0 bases, 2 bases remained unmatched. The DNA for the CDR3 is TGTGCCAGCAGCTTAGAAGGCGGGAGCTCCTACGAGCAGTACTTC. It yields the protein CASSLEGGSSYEQYF.

This clone showed up just once. The V call is TRBV13, the J call TRBJ1-3, with D possibly TRBD1 on 6 matching bases. The CDR3 length is 16 residues. Germline V lookup: CDR1 PRHDT, CDR2 FYEKMQ (reference sequence). Between the trimmed V and J ends, which lost 5 bases and 4 bases, there was a span of 18 bases. CDR3 protein: CASSIKQGTSGNTIYF. The CDR3 DNA reads as TGTGCCAGCAGCATAAAACAGGGCACTTCAGGAAACACCATATATTTT.

This chain links TRBV19 with TRBJ2-3; D is uncertain. Trimming pared 5 bases from V and 3 bases from J, leaving 6 bases between. CDR3 length equals 12 residues. CDR1 and CDR2 (germline): LNHDA, SQIVND (reference sequence). The CDR3 loop reads CASSRLTDTQYF. CDR3 sequence (DNA): TGTGCCAGTAGTCGACTGACAGATACGCAGTATTTT.

The chain couples TRBV7-8 to TRBJ1-5, with 10 bases aligning to TRBD1. CDR3 size: 18 residues. V lost 4 bases to trimming and J lost 0 bases; unmatched junction nucleotides: 9. Germline CDR1 reads SGHVS; CDR2 reads FQNEAQ. Written as DNA, the CDR3 is TGTGCCAGCAGCTCGCGGGACAGGGGCCCTTATAGCAATCAGCCCCAGCATTTT. Translated, it gives CASSSRDRGPYSNQPQHF.

V usage is TRBV5-1 and J usage is TRBJ2-3; 9 bases map to TRBD2. The CDR3 loop spans 18 amino acids. The V gene's germline CDR1 is SGHRS and CDR2 YFSETQ. Trimming cost V 3 bases and J 1 base; bases outside gene matches: 12. CDR3 protein: CASSSSSSGNPRTDTQYF. For the CDR3, the DNA is TGCGCCAGCAGCTCCTCCTCTAGCGGGAACCCGCGCACAGATACGCAGTATTTT.

The chain carries TRBV2 and TRBJ2-7, with D unresolved. This CDR3 spans 13 amino acids. Germline V gene sequence: CDR1 SNHLY, CDR2 FYNNEI. Trimming cost V 4 bases and J 0 bases, with 7 bases left between them. The CDR3 loop is CASSVYSSYEQYF. As DNA, the CDR3 is TGTGCCAGCAGTGTGTACAGCTCCTACGAGCAGTACTTC. The full variable domain, in which reference TRBV2 and TRBJ2-7 provide the parts outside the CDR3, is EPEVTQTPSHQVTQMGQEVILRCVPISNHLYFYWYRQILGQKVEFLVSFYNNEISEKSEIFDDQFSVERPDGSNFTLKIRSTKLEDSAMYFCASSVYSSYEQYFGPGTRLTVT.